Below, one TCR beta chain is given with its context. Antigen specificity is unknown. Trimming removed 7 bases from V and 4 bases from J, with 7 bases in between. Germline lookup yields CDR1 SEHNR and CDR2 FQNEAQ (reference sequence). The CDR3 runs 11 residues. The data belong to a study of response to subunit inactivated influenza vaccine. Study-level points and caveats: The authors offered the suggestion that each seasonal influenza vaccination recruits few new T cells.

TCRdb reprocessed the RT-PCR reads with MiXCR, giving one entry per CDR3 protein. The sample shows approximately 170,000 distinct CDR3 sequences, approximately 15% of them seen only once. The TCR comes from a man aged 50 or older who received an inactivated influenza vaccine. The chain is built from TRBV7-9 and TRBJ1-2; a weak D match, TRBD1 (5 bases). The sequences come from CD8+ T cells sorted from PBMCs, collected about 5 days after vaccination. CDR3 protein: CASKQGYGYTF. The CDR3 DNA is TGTGCCAGCAAGCAGGGCTATGGCTACACCTTC.